The present T cell receptor (beta chain) was sequenced within a study of blood T cell repertoires in COVID-19. This clone has just a few counts. Original processing methods: Amplified reference gene primers provided the basis for estimating nucleated cell counts. Using immunoSEQ multiplex PCR, the repertoire was profiled, and TCRdb retains in-frame clones only, with some absent. D and trimming were read from the DNA, whereas the V and J calls and clone size are those reported in that table. The table has 87,000 or so clones, around 84% seen once. This CDR3 is built from 20 residues. Deletions cut 7 bases from V and 0 bases from J, with 28 bases between. Germline V CDR1 and CDR2: WNHNN, SYGVQD (reference sequence).

This clonotype was obtained from a man aged 40-49 years with acute or convalescent COVID-19. Sequenced sample: peripheral blood. The rearrangement uses TRBV10-1 and TRBJ1-3; D uncertain. The CDR3 is CASNGPRRPSTAFSGNTIYF. DNA for the CDR3: TGCGCCAGCAATGGCCCCCGTCGGCCGTCTACAGCTTTCTCTGGAAACACCATATATTTT.